This entry lists 13 T cell receptor beta chains sequenced from one sample in a study of CD8+ T cells in alopecia areata. Regarding treatment: oral pan-JAK inhibitor, 5-10 mg twice daily. RNA was extracted and reverse transcribed into cDNA as the sequencing template. Assay used: immunoSEQ multiplex PCR; TCRdb lists only in-frame clones, some missing. Here the sample spans 200,000 to 250,000 clones, roughly two fifths being singletons. Sequenced here: CD4+ T cells sorted from blood, sampled at approximately week 37, from a patient treated with tofacitinib. Source of these receptors: a human donor with alopecia areata.

This clone has more than one count but fewer than ten. CDR3: CASGWGTNTEAFF. As DNA, the CDR3 is TGTGCCTCAGGATGGGGTACGAACACTGAAGCTTTCTTT. The chain couples TRBV30 to TRBJ1-1; D remains unclear. Trimming stripped 7 bases from V and 1 base from J, with 13 bases between. Germline CDR1 is GTSNPN and CDR2 is SVGIG (reference sequence). This CDR3 region has 13 residues.

The V and J genes are TRBV18 and TRBJ1-1, with 7 bases aligning to TRBD1. The germline CDR1 and CDR2 sequences are KGHSH and LQKENI. V was clipped by 4 bases and J by 0 bases; unmatched bases: 5. This CDR3 has 15 amino acids. Here the CDR3 DNA reads TGTGCCAGCTCACTGGGACAGACTTTGAACACTGAAGCTTTCTTT. Translating it yields CASSLGQTLNTEAFF.

The chain carries TRBV4-2 and TRBJ2-3; 11 bases map to TRBD2. This CDR3 is 16 amino acids long. Germline V lookup: CDR1 LGHNA, CDR2 YNFKEQ. Trimming at V came to 3 bases and at J to 5 bases, leaving 7 bases not matched to a gene. The CDR3 DNA reads as TGTGCCAGCAGCCAGGTAGCGGGAGGGCCCGGAGATACGCAGTATTTT. Amino acid sequence: CASSQVAGGPGDTQYF.

The CDR3 bases are TGTGCCTGGAGTGTACTCACCCAAGAGACCCAGTACTTC. This translates into CAWSVLTQETQYF. The V call is TRBV30, the J call TRBJ2-5, with D unclear. Per the germline V gene, CDR1 is GTSNPN and CDR2 is SVGIG (reference sequence). The ends were cut back, 0 bases at V and 1 base at J, with 6 bases in the middle. The CDR3 has 13 amino acids.

The chain combines TRBV9 with TRBJ2-7; D is undetermined. The CDR3 totals 14 residues. Per the germline V gene, CDR1 is SGDLS and CDR2 is YYNGEE. Between the trimmed V and J ends, which lost 0 bases and 6 bases, there was a span of 13 bases. CDR3 bases: TGTGCCAGCAGCGTAGATCACACCCTAGGCGAGCAGTACTTC. Its protein product is CASSVDHTLGEQYF.

The chain links TRBV27 to TRBJ1-1; D remains ambiguous. Germline V gives CDR1 MNHEY, CDR2 SMNVEV (reference sequence). The CDR3 covers 15 residues. Trimming left V 3 bases short and J 4 bases short, with 15 bases between. CDR3 nucleotide sequence: TGTGCCAGCAGTTTTTCATGGGCGCAGAGCACTGAAGCTTTCTTT. Translating it yields CASSFSWAQSTEAFF.

This clone was found a few times. The chain uses TRBV25-1 and TRBJ2-7; a weak D match, TRBD2 (7 bases). Looked up from germline, CDR1 is MGHDK and CDR2 is SYGVNS. The CDR3 totals 12 residues. Trimming took 5 bases from V and 6 from J, leaving 11 bases between them. The DNA for the CDR3 is TGTGCCAGCAGTCCGGGGGGCGGCGAGCAGTACTTC. It is translated as CASSPGGGEQYF.

The rearrangement links TRBV29-1 to TRBJ2-7; weak D call: TRBD2 (7 bases). Trimming pared 3 bases from V and 0 bases from J, leaving 18 bases between. This CDR3 is built from 16 residues. Germline V lookup: CDR1 SQVTM, CDR2 ANQGSEA. Here the CDR3 DNA reads TGCAGCGTTGAGGGGGGGGCAGCGGGAACCTCCTACGAGCAGTACTTC. Its translation: CSVEGGAAGTSYEQYF.

This clone has a handful of counts. The rearrangement uses TRBV18 and TRBJ2-1, with 7 nucleotides matching TRBD2. CDR1 KGHSH and CDR2 LQKENI come from the germline V gene. J lost 5 bases, V lost 5 bases, and 6 bases had no gene match. This CDR3 is built from 14 residues. Here the CDR3 reads CASSTLALDNEQFF. The CDR3 DNA follows: TGTGCCAGCTCAACACTAGCGCTTGACAATGAGCAGTTCTTC. The full variable domain, its missing parts supplied by reference TRBV18 and TRBJ2-1, is NAGVMQNPRHLVRRRGQEARLRCSPMKGHSHVYWYRQLPEEGLKFMVYLQKENIIDESGMPKERFSAEFPKEGPSILRIQQVVRGDSAAYFCASSTLALDNEQFFGPGTRLTVL.

In its sample, this clone was seen a few times. The V and J genes are TRBV9 and TRBJ1-3; a possible D gene is TRBD1 (6 bases). CDR3 length: 14 amino acids. Germline V gene lookup returns CDR1 SGDLS and CDR2 YYNGEE. Deletions cut 1 base from V and 4 bases from J, with 9 bases between. CDR3 region: CASSVQQGGNTIYF. The CDR3 nucleotides are TGTGCCAGCAGCGTACAACAGGGCGGAAACACCATATATTTT.

This clone was seen a handful of times. This chain links TRBV27 with TRBJ1-1; 8 bases are shared with TRBD1. There are 12 residues in the CDR3. Unmatched junction bases numbered 2, after V lost 4 bases and J lost 7 bases. The germline gives CDR1 MNHEY, CDR2 SMNVEV (reference sequence). CDR3 sequence: CASSYRGGEAFF. In DNA form, the CDR3 reads TGTGCCAGCAGTTACAGGGGGGGTGAAGCTTTCTTT.

This clone came up a few times. The chain combines TRBV18 with TRBJ2-7, with D possibly matching TRBD1 (7 bases). With 3 bases removed from V and 3 bases from J, the gap between germline ends came to 9 bases. The CDR3 runs to 13 residues. CDR1 and CDR2 (germline): KGHSH, LQKENI. The CDR3 loop is CASSPQGGYEQYF. The CDR3 region has the DNA TGTGCCAGCTCACCGCAGGGGGGCTACGAGCAGTACTTC.

The rearrangement links TRBV20-1 to TRBJ1-2, with D hard to call. Germline V gene data show CDR1 as DFQATT and CDR2 as SNEGSKA (reference sequence). Trimming stripped 7 bases from V and 6 bases from J, with 12 bases between. This CDR3 is 11 amino acids long. The CDR3 DNA sequence: TGCAGTGTTCGGGGAGTGGATGGCTACACCTTC. The encoded protein is CSVRGVDGYTF.